The entry that follows covers one T cell receptor beta chain sequence. Its target is unknown. The data were obtained in a study of cytomegalovirus exposure and HLA in healthy donors. The data were produced by immunoSEQ multiplex PCR, yet TCRdb's version contains in-frame clones alone and is incomplete. The table has fewer than 150,000 clones, roughly 86% seen once. Whole-study results and caveats: High sensitivity and specificity were reportedly achieved when the classifier diagnosed cytomegalovirus status. According to a later analysis, TCR clusters from the first cohort tended to co-occur in the 110 or so validation repertoires. Rarity marked most TCR sequences, yet some public TCRs occurred in many donors.

CDR3 length equals 15 residues. V lost 0 bases and J lost 10, with 13 bases in between. Germline V gives CDR1 SGHAT, CDR2 FQNNGV. The J gene is TRBJ1-6, the V gene TRBV11-2; D unresolved. Material for sequencing was PBMCs. This sequence originates from a man between 18 and 35 years old in good health and CMV-seropositive. The CDR3 sequence is CASSLDFAPSSPLHF. The CDR3 DNA reads TGTGCCAGCAGCTTAGATTTCGCGCCGTCCTCACCCCTCCACTTT.